Listed below are T cell receptor beta chains from one sample, sequenced in a study of cytomegalovirus exposure and HLA in healthy donors. Method: immunoSEQ multiplex PCR; TCRdb's copy keeps in-frame clones and lacks some. The sample records 80,000 to 100,000 clones, about 80% being singletons. Sequenced: PBMCs. All receptors derive from a female donor in good health and CMV-seropositive. The CDR3 runs from the conserved cysteine through the conserved F or W. The order of the fields is clone size, V gene, D gene, J gene, CDR3 DNA, CDR3 protein. D genes are given only for firm matches. Size is omitted from some rows. Given values are once, few, many or a class for expanded clones.

size: -
V: TRBV5-1
D: TRBD1
J: TRBJ2-1
DNA: TGCGCCAGCAGCTTGGACCACAGGGGGCAATACAATGAGCAGTTCTTC
CDR3: CASSLDHRGQYNEQFF

size: -
V: TRBV6-5
D: TRBD1
J: TRBJ1-2
DNA: TGTGCCAGCAGTTATGCCGGGACAGGGGATGGCTACACCTTC
CDR3: CASSYAGTGDGYTF

size: -
V: TRBV7-2
D: -
J: TRBJ1-2
DNA: TGTGCCAGCAGCTTAGTGGCGGCGGGGCAGGGTTATGGCTACACCTTC
CDR3: CASSLVAAGQGYGYTF

size: -
V: TRBV6-1
D: -
J: TRBJ1-2
DNA: TGTGCCAGCAGTGAAGCGACGGGGAATTCGGAAGGCTACACCTTC
CDR3: CASSEATGNSEGYTF

size: once
V: TRBV6-1
D: -
J: TRBJ2-7
DNA: TGTGCCAGCAGAACCCCGGTGGGACTTCTCGAGCAGTACTTC
CDR3: CASRTPVGLLEQYF

size: -
V: TRBV7-9
D: TRBD1
J: TRBJ1-2
DNA: TGTTCCAGCAGCCAGACAGGGGAGGGAGGCTACACCTTC
CDR3: CSSSQTGEGGYTF

size: -
V: TRBV5-1
D: TRBD1
J: TRBJ2-1
DNA: TGCGCCAGCAGCTTGGGTCAGGGGGCGACTTCTGCGCAGTTCTTC
CDR3: CASSLGQGATSAQFF

size: -
V: TRBV5-4
D: -
J: TRBJ1-1
DNA: TGTGCCAGCAGACTCGCTGACAGGCCCGTGGGGACTGAAGCTTTCTTT
CDR3: CASRLADRPVGTEAFF

size: -
V: TRBV25-1
D: TRBD1
J: TRBJ1-3
DNA: TGTGCCAGCAGTGAATCTGGCAGGGGGGCTGGAAACACCATATATTTT
CDR3: CASSESGRGAGNTIYF

size: -
V: TRBV5-4
D: -
J: TRBJ1-6
DNA: TGTGCCAGCAGCTGGGCGACGGGGTATAATTCACCCCTCCACTTT
CDR3: CASSWATGYNSPLHF

size: -
V: TRBV28
D: TRBD2
J: TRBJ2-5
DNA: TGTGCCAGCTCGCGTGCGGGAGGGGCGGGTGGGATACAAGAGACCCAGTACTTC
CDR3: CASSRAGGAGGIQETQYF

size: -
V: TRBV5-1
D: TRBD2
J: TRBJ2-5
DNA: TGCGCCAGCAGCCCGAGACTAGCGGGAGGAGAGACCCAGTACTTC
CDR3: CASSPRLAGGETQYF

size: -
V: TRBV11-2
D: -
J: TRBJ1-2
DNA: TGTGCCAGCAGCTCACCCGGGGTGGGGATTTACGGCTACACCTTC
CDR3: CASSSPGVGIYGYTF

size: once
V: TRBV5-5
D: TRBD1
J: TRBJ1-1
DNA: TGTGCCAGCAGCTTGGTACCGACAGGGGGCGTGGTGGCTGAAGCTTTCTTT
CDR3: CASSLVPTGGVVAEAFF

size: -
V: TRBV7-8
D: TRBD1
J: TRBJ1-3
DNA: TGTGCCAGCAGCAGGACAGGGGCGGGAAACACCATATATTTT
CDR3: CASSRTGAGNTIYF

size: -
V: TRBV5-5
D: TRBD1
J: TRBJ2-2
DNA: TGTGCCAGCAGCAGCCGAGGGGGCGCCGACACCGGGGAGCTGTTTTTT
CDR3: CASSSRGGADTGELFF

size: -
V: TRBV19
D: -
J: TRBJ1-5
DNA: TGTGCCAGTAGTATAGGGGACAACAATCAGCCCCAGCATTTT
CDR3: CASSIGDNNQPQHF

size: once
V: TRBV7-9
D: -
J: TRBJ1-3
DNA: TGTGCCAGCAGCCCAACGGACAGCTCTGGAAACACCATATATTTT
CDR3: CASSPTDSSGNTIYF

size: -
V: TRBV9
D: -
J: TRBJ2-7
DNA: TGTGCCAGCAGCGCGCACAGGGAACCCCTCTACGAGCAGTACTTC
CDR3: CASSAHREPLYEQYF

size: -
V: TRBV6-1
D: TRBD1
J: TRBJ1-2
DNA: TGTGCCAGCAGACTCACAGGGGACTATGGCTACACCTTC
CDR3: CASRLTGDYGYTF

size: few
V: TRBV7-2
D: -
J: TRBJ2-5
DNA: TGTGCCAGCAGCTTAGCGCGGGCAGCACAAGAGACCCAGTACTTC
CDR3: CASSLARAAQETQYF

size: -
V: TRBV4-1
D: TRBD1
J: TRBJ1-4
DNA: TGCGCCAGCAGCGTGACAGGGTTAGGGGAAAAACTGTTTTTT
CDR3: CASSVTGLGEKLFF

size: -
V: TRBV18
D: -
J: TRBJ2-5
DNA: TGTGCCAGCTCTAATACGGGAGAAGTGGAGACCCAGTACTTC
CDR3: CASSNTGEVETQYF

size: -
V: TRBV5-1
D: TRBD1
J: TRBJ2-7
DNA: TGCGCCAGCCAGCGAGACAGGGGCCACGAGCAGTACTTC
CDR3: CASQRDRGHEQYF

size: -
V: TRBV10-1
D: -
J: TRBJ2-2
DNA: TGCGCCAGCAGTTCATCGACACCTAACACCGGGGAGCTGTTTTTT
CDR3: CASSSSTPNTGELFF

size: -
V: TRBV5-6
D: -
J: TRBJ2-7
DNA: TGTGCCAGCAGCTTGGGGCAGGGTAACGAGCAGTACTTC
CDR3: CASSLGQGNEQYF